Listed below are T cell receptor beta chains from one sample, sequenced in a study of blood T cell repertoires in COVID-19. Assay used: immunoSEQ multiplex PCR; TCRdb lists only in-frame clones, some missing. Of roughly 76,000 clones in the sample, around 90% were seen once. Sequences were obtained from peripheral blood. These receptors all come from a woman aged 18-29 years with acute or convalescent COVID-19. The conserved cysteine and the conserved F or W are not part of the CDR3 here. Each record gives: CDR3 protein, clone size, D gene, J gene, V gene. A D gene is named only where the DNA matches it firmly. Only some rows state a clone size, as once, few, many or a class for expanded clones.

ASSPGLAGGPRYNEQF,.,TRBD2,TRBJ2-1,TRBV6-6
ASSTGTGVYTEAF,once,TRBD1,TRBJ1-1,TRBV2
ASSHPRASGDTGELF,.,TRBD2,TRBJ2-2,TRBV3-1/TRBV3-2
ASSSGQGWNTEAF,.,TRBD1,TRBJ1-1,TRBV3-1/TRBV3-2
ASRAFRGLDTQY,.,.,TRBJ2-3,TRBV6-5
ASSLGPGGNYGYT,.,TRBD1,TRBJ1-2,TRBV5-4
ASSLGQGGNQPQH,.,TRBD1,TRBJ1-5,TRBV28
ASSPPLGTGLSYEQY,.,.,TRBJ2-7,TRBV18
ASSLRPGAYNEQF,.,.,TRBJ2-1,TRBV5-5
ASSEYKGQEKLF,.,.,TRBJ1-4,TRBV25-1
ATARELNSPLH,.,.,TRBJ1-6,TRBV19
ASSQVGGTYNEQF,.,TRBD2,TRBJ2-1,TRBV4-2
ASSIYQGRSNEKLF,.,.,TRBJ1-4,TRBV19
ASSLDSYTGELF,once,.,TRBJ2-2,TRBV7-2
AWSSSTGFMNTEAF,.,.,TRBJ1-1,TRBV30
ASSLKQGGEQY,.,TRBD1,TRBJ2-7,TRBV6-5
ASSPGLAAEQY,.,TRBD2,TRBJ2-7,TRBV18
AWKTVYGYT,once,.,TRBJ1-2,TRBV30
ASSPGWGGQVFYEQY,once,.,TRBJ2-7,TRBV7-8
ASSQEGDRTGEKLF,.,TRBD1,TRBJ1-4,TRBV4-3
AISESTLGGNYT,.,.,TRBJ1-2,TRBV10-3
SGKGQGLDEQF,.,TRBD1,TRBJ2-1,TRBV29-1
ASSQDSTGSSGNTIY,.,.,TRBJ1-3,TRBV4-1
ASSPLAGLSSYEQY,.,.,TRBJ2-7,TRBV18
ASRGRGNTEAF,.,.,TRBJ1-1,TRBV6-5
AIRGDRDGYGYT,.,TRBD1,TRBJ1-2,TRBV10-3
ASSHPGRGGANVLT,.,.,TRBJ2-6,TRBV4-1
ASSQGSAYNEQF,.,.,TRBJ2-1,TRBV4-2
SVVGQGYEQY,.,TRBD1,TRBJ2-7,TRBV29-1
ASSPGTGTAAF,.,TRBD1,TRBJ1-4,TRBV11-2
ASSLAGEGSNQPQH,few,.,TRBJ1-5,TRBV5-5
ASAGVEAIGNTIY,.,.,TRBJ1-3,TRBV28
ASEGAYGAF,.,.,TRBJ1-1,TRBV27
ASTANRGNEQF,.,TRBD1,TRBJ2-1,TRBV5-6
ASSSLGAGANTEAF,.,.,TRBJ1-1,TRBV7-9
ASSFRGGDYGYT,.,.,TRBJ1-2,TRBV28
SASGRDTEAF,.,.,TRBJ1-1,TRBV20-1
ATGDSNTGELF,few,.,TRBJ2-2,TRBV6-5
ASSVGSGETQY,.,.,TRBJ2-5,TRBV9
ASSLDIGGGYNEQF,.,TRBD2,TRBJ2-1,TRBV11-2
ASSYRDSPLH,.,.,TRBJ1-6,TRBV19
ASSPPQRDHLSAETQY,.,.,TRBJ2-5,TRBV3-1/TRBV3-2
ASSPEDREIQPQH,.,.,TRBJ1-5,TRBV7-2
ATNPGQISREQF,.,TRBD1,TRBJ2-1,TRBV10-3
ASPPGTGPPDGYT,.,.,TRBJ1-2,TRBV23-1
ASSAQGLAGGRDTQY,.,TRBD2,TRBJ2-3,TRBV9
ASSPPSRDEQY,.,.,TRBJ2-7,TRBV18
ASSLQRGSSYEQY,.,TRBD2,TRBJ2-7,TRBV5-6
ASSLGTGLANYGYT,few,TRBD1,TRBJ1-2,TRBV7-2
ASRFADNEQF,.,.,TRBJ2-1,TRBV5-5
ASSEPGGKRGLDTEAF,.,TRBD1,TRBJ1-1,TRBV2
ASSQEPQGQETQY,.,.,TRBJ2-5,TRBV4-1
ASAGLNEQF,.,.,TRBJ2-1,TRBV12-3/TRBV12-4
ASRDGQGPGYT,few,TRBD1,TRBJ1-2,TRBV2
ASSNRVHEQF,.,.,TRBJ2-1,TRBV6-5
ASPPLRETQY,.,.,TRBJ2-5,TRBV13
ASSYSGGLATQY,.,.,TRBJ2-5,TRBV6-5